The T cell receptor beta chain under discussion was sequenced for a study of T cells in Graves' hyperthyroidism and ophthalmopathy. The V and J ends lost 3 bases and 5 bases respectively, with 13 bases between them. Germline CDR1 and CDR2: KGHDR and SFDVKD. CDR3 length: 14 residues. TCR beta CDR3 region amplification was performed from RNA transcripts. In the first-round RT-PCR of the TCR CDR3, the HTBI primer set was used. TCRdb processed the multiplex PCR reads anew with MiXCR; each CDR3 protein has one entry. The sample holds about 600,000 distinct CDR3 sequences; about a sixth are singletons and the top ten take under 3.5%. Individuals with ophthalmopathy presented a Clinical Activity Score of at least 3, a NOSPECS grade of at least 4 and a duration under 3 months. Clinical symptoms, serum thyroxine and TRAb, thyroid ultrasound and orbital computed tomography were used for the diagnoses. The PBMCs were taken from over 9.5 ml of fresh peripheral blood.

Sequenced sample: blood. The rearrangement uses TRBV24-1 and TRBJ2-7; the D gene is possibly TRBD1 (6 bases). This sequence originates from a woman between 40 and 55 years old with Graves' ophthalmopathy. The DNA of the CDR3 is TGTGCCACCAGTGATACCCAGGGGATGGACGAGCAGTACTTC. Its translation: CATSDTQGMDEQYF.